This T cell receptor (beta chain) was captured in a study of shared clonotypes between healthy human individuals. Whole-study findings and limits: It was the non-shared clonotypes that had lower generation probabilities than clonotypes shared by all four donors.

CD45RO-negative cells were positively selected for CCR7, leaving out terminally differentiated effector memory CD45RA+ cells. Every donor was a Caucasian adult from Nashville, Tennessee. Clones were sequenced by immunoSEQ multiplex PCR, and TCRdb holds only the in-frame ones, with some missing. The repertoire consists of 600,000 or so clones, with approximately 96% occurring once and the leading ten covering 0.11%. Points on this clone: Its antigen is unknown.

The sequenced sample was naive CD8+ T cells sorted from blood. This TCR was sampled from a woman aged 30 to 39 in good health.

The CDR3 sequence: CASRHPSAWGDTQYF. Here the CDR3 DNA reads TGTGCCAGCAGGCACCCTTCCGCCTGGGGAGATACGCAGTATTTT. The V and J genes are TRBV27 and TRBJ2-3; D gene uncertain. CDR1 and CDR2 from the germline V gene are MNHEY and SMNVEV (reference sequence). The CDR3 runs 15 residues. The V end was cut by 6 bases, the J end by 5 bases, with 18 bases between.